A selection of T cell receptor beta chains follows, all from one sample in a study of cytomegalovirus exposure and HLA in healthy donors. Using immunoSEQ multiplex PCR, the repertoire was profiled, and TCRdb retains in-frame clones only, with some absent. In the table there are 150,000 to 200,000 clones, almost 80% of which are singletons. Material for sequencing was PBMCs. Receptors were obtained from a man aged 45-65 years in good health and CMV-seropositive. Each CDR3 is given with its conserved first and last residue. Fields, in order: V gene, clone size, J gene, D gene, CDR3 protein, CDR3 DNA. D genes are given only for firm matches. A row's size may be missing; if present it is once, few, many or a size class.

v_call: TRBV5-8
clone_size: -
j_call: TRBJ2-3
d_call: TRBD2
cdr3_aa: CASSLVLAGGPWGTDTQYF
cdr3_nt: TGTGCCAGCAGCTTGGTGCTAGCGGGGGGGCCTTGGGGCACAGATACGCAGTATTTT

v_call: TRBV28
clone_size: -
j_call: TRBJ1-4
d_call: TRBD1
cdr3_aa: CASSGTDENYEKLFF
cdr3_nt: TGTGCCAGCAGTGGGACAGACGAAAATTACGAAAAACTGTTTTTT

v_call: TRBV6-4
clone_size: -
j_call: TRBJ1-1
d_call: TRBD1
cdr3_aa: CASRTGEGAEAFF
cdr3_nt: TGTGCCAGCAGGACAGGGGAGGGAGCTGAAGCTTTCTTT

v_call: TRBV27
clone_size: once
j_call: TRBJ1-2
d_call: TRBD1
cdr3_aa: CASSLIGTGYHGYTF
cdr3_nt: TGTGCCAGCAGTTTAATAGGGACAGGGTATCATGGCTACACCTTC

v_call: TRBV5-6
clone_size: -
j_call: TRBJ2-5
d_call: -
cdr3_aa: CASSFNRKETQYF
cdr3_nt: TGTGCCAGCAGCTTCAACAGAAAAGAGACCCAGTACTTC

v_call: TRBV28
clone_size: once
j_call: TRBJ1-1
d_call: -
cdr3_aa: CASSRTENTEAFF
cdr3_nt: TGTGCCAGCTCCAGGACAGAGAACACTGAAGCTTTCTTT

v_call: TRBV19
clone_size: -
j_call: TRBJ2-1
d_call: TRBD1
cdr3_aa: CASSRDRDYNEQFF
cdr3_nt: TGTGCCAGTTCCCGGGACAGGGACTACAATGAGCAGTTCTTC

v_call: TRBV28
clone_size: few
j_call: TRBJ1-1
d_call: -
cdr3_aa: CASSLPTGYTEAFF
cdr3_nt: TGTGCCAGCAGTTTACCCACAGGGTATACTGAAGCTTTCTTT

v_call: TRBV27
clone_size: once
j_call: TRBJ1-5
d_call: TRBD1
cdr3_aa: CASSLIRGTQPQHF
cdr3_nt: TGTGCCAGCAGTTTAATCAGGGGGACTCAGCCCCAGCATTTT

v_call: TRBV2
clone_size: -
j_call: TRBJ1-1
d_call: TRBD1
cdr3_aa: CASRSDRGAPNTEAFF
cdr3_nt: TGTGCCAGCAGATCTGACAGGGGGGCCCCGAACACTGAAGCTTTCTTT

v_call: TRBV5-1
clone_size: -
j_call: TRBJ1-4
d_call: TRBD1
cdr3_aa: CASSLTGGTNEKLFF
cdr3_nt: TGCGCCAGCAGCCTCACAGGGGGCACTAATGAAAAACTGTTTTTT

v_call: TRBV7-3
clone_size: few
j_call: TRBJ2-7
d_call: -
cdr3_aa: CASSPDSSSYEQYF
cdr3_nt: TGTGCCAGCAGCCCCGACTCTTCCTCCTACGAGCAGTACTTC

v_call: TRBV28
clone_size: -
j_call: TRBJ1-4
d_call: TRBD1
cdr3_aa: CASSPYRGANEKLFF
cdr3_nt: TGTGCCAGCAGTCCATACAGGGGAGCTAATGAAAAACTGTTTTTT

v_call: TRBV27
clone_size: -
j_call: TRBJ1-2
d_call: -
cdr3_aa: CASSSPRSRGYTF
cdr3_nt: TGTGCCAGCAGTTCCCCCCGATCTCGGGGCTACACCTTC

v_call: TRBV4-3
clone_size: -
j_call: TRBJ1-1
d_call: TRBD1
cdr3_aa: CASSQGAGGIAFF
cdr3_nt: TGCGCCAGCAGCCAGGGGGCAGGGGGAATTGCTTTCTTT

v_call: TRBV5-1
clone_size: -
j_call: TRBJ2-5
d_call: TRBD1
cdr3_aa: CASSLGTGAETQYF
cdr3_nt: TGCGCCAGCAGCTTGGGAACAGGGGCAGAGACCCAGTACTTC